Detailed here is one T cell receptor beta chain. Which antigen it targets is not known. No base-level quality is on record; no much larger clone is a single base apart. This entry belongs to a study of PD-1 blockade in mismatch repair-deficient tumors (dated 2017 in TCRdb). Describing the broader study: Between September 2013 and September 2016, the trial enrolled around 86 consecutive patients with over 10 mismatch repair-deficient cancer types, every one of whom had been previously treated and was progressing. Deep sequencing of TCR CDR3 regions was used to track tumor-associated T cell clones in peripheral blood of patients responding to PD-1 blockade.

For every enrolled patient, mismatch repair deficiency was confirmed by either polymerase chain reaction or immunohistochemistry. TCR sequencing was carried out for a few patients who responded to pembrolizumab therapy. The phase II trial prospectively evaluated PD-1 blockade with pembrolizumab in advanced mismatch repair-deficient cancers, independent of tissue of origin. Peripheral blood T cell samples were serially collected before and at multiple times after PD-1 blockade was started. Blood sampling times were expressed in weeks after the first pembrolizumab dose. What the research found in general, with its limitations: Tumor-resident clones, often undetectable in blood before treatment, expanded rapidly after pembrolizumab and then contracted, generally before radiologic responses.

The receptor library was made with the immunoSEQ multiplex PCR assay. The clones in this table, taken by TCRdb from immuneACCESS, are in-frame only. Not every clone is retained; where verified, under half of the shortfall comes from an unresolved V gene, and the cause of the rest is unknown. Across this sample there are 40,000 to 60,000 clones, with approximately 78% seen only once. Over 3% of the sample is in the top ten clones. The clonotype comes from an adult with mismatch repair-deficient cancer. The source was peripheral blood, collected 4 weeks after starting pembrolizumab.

CDR3 reads: CASSEGGFSRGYTF. Here is the DNA: TGTGCCAGCAGTGAAGGAGGGTTCTCTCGGGGCTACACCTTC. This receptor chain uses TRBV6-1 and TRBJ1-2; no D segment can be confidently identified. CDR1 MNHNS and CDR2 SASEGT are derived from the germline V gene. V loses 1 base of germline sequence and J loses 8 bases, and the interval between the two ends is 14 bases. The CDR3 holds 14 amino acids from the cysteine to the phenylalanine. Just the 42-base CDR3 DNA is kept, in frame starting at base 1.